The 27 T cell receptor beta chains below were found in one sample sequenced in a study of monozygotic twins with inflammatory bowel disease. From its re-call of the 5' RACE reads, TCRdb lists each CDR3 protein once, without DNA. This repertoire includes hundreds of thousands of distinct CDR3 sequences. The sequenced sample was blood. The receptors stem from a human donor with ulcerative colitis or Crohn's disease, or a healthy co-twin of an affected twin (not recorded which).

V and J are TRBV10-3 and TRBJ1-2; absent DNA, TCRdb's TRBD1 call cannot be checked. The germline CDR1 and CDR2 sequences are ENHRY and SYGVKD. The CDR3 is 13 residues long. The CDR3 protein is CAISPGQGIGYTF.

V usage is TRBV4-2 and J usage is TRBJ2-7. Germline-derived CDR1 and CDR2 are LGHNA and YNFKEQ. CDR3 length: 14 residues. The CDR3 here is CASGQERGSYEQYF.

The chain is built from TRBV6-5 and TRBJ1-2. Germline V CDR1 and CDR2: MNHEY, SVGAGI. This CDR3 region has 14 residues. CDR3 in amino acids: CASSYSRQNYGYTF.

The chain recombines TRBV20-1 with TRBJ2-7; no DNA is available, so the TRBD1 call from TCRdb remains unchecked. The CDR3 runs 19 residues. Germline CDR1 is DFQATT and CDR2 is SNEGSKA (reference sequence). This CDR3 is CSARDHLGQSAPGAYEQYF.

The chain couples TRBV4-3 to TRBJ2-7. The CDR3 is made up of 15 amino acids. CDR1 is LGHNA, CDR2 YSLEER, per germline. The CDR3 sequence: CASSQGVAGVYEQYF.

The V call is TRBV25-1, the J call TRBJ1-1; the TCRdb D gene call, TRBD1, has no DNA to confirm it. Per germline, CDR1 MGHDK and CDR2 SYGVNS. The CDR3 extends over 18 amino acids. The CDR3 protein is CASSAYRGRGGVNTEAFF.

The chain recombines TRBV7-2 with TRBJ1-5; checking the TCRdb D call of TRBD1 is not possible without DNA. The CDR3 has 15 amino acids. CDR1 is SGHTA and CDR2 is FQGNSA in the germline V gene. Here the CDR3 reads CASSLTRGLDQPQHF.

J is TRBJ1-2 and V is TRBV29-1. The CDR3 loop spans 12 amino acids. The germline CDR1 and CDR2 sequences are SQVTM and ANQGSEA. This CDR3 is CSVEGFNYGYTF. The full variable domain, completed using reference TRBV29-1 and TRBJ1-2, is SAVISQKPSRDICQRGTSLTIQCQVDSQVTMMFWYRQQPGQSLTLIATANQGSEATYESGFVIDKFPISRPNLTFSTLTVSNMSPEDSSIYLCSVEGFNYGYTFGSGTRLTVV.

The chain carries TRBV7-2 and TRBJ1-4. CDR3 length equals 16 residues. From germline, CDR1 is SGHTA and CDR2 FQGNSA. CDR3 protein: CASSPRVQGTREKLFF.

This chain uses TRBV7-2 with TRBJ2-1; the TCRdb call, TRBD2, lacks DNA for checking. The germline V gene has CDR1 SGHTA and CDR2 FQGNSA. This CDR3 comprises 15 residues. This CDR3 is CASSSPGTRVNEQFF.

The chain couples TRBV7-9 to TRBJ1-1; lacking DNA, the TRBD1 call made by TCRdb goes unchecked. From germline, CDR1 is SEHNR and CDR2 FQNEAQ (reference sequence). There are 17 residues in the CDR3. The CDR3 here is CASSSNRALTMNTEAFF.

This chain connects TRBV7-2 to TRBJ2-5; the D call from TCRdb, TRBD2, cannot be confirmed without DNA. The CDR3 is made up of 15 amino acids. Looked up from germline, CDR1 is SGHTA and CDR2 is FQGNSA. The CDR3 loop reads CASNLYGRAGETQYF. Filled out from reference TRBV7-2 and TRBJ2-5, the complete variable domain reads GAGVSQSPSNKVTEKGKDVELRCDPISGHTALYWYRQSLGQGLEFLIYFQGNSAPDKSGLPSDRFSAERTGGSVSTLTIQRTQQEDSAVYLCASNLYGRAGETQYFGPGTRLLVL.

V and J are TRBV20-1 and TRBJ2-2; TCRdb's D call of TRBD1 is untestable without DNA. The CDR3 is made up of 13 amino acids. CDR1 is DFQATT, CDR2 SNEGSKA, per germline (reference sequence). CDR3 sequence: CSARVSPTGELFF.

The chain uses TRBV9 and TRBJ2-1. The CDR3 runs to 15 residues. Germline CDR1 and CDR2: SGDLS and YYNGEE. The CDR3 loop reads CASSSYVGGYNEQFF.

V and J are TRBV18 and TRBJ2-3; the TCRdb call, TRBD1, lacks DNA for checking. The CDR3 is 16 residues long. Germline loops: CDR1 KGHSH, CDR2 LQKENI. The CDR3 here is CASSSGDKGVTDTQYF. Drawing the rest from reference TRBV18 and TRBJ2-3, the complete variable domain is NAGVMQNPRHLVRRRGQEARLRCSPMKGHSHVYWYRQLPEEGLKFMVYLQKENIIDESGMPKERFSAEFPKEGPSILRIQQVVRGDSAAYFCASSSGDKGVTDTQYFGPGTRLTVL.

V is TRBV12-3 or TRBV12-4 and J is TRBJ2-1; TCRdb reports TRBD2, a call that lacks DNA to check it against. The CDR3 contains 16 residues. The CDR3 loop reads CASSSLLAGVTTEQFF.

The CDR3 reads CSARGGQGVTEAFF. The J gene is TRBJ1-1, the V gene TRBV20-1; with no DNA, the TCRdb D assignment of TRBD1 cannot be verified. This CDR3 is built from 14 residues. The germline CDR1 and CDR2 sequences are DFQATT and SNEGSKA (reference sequence).

The V call is TRBV4-3, the J call TRBJ2-2; as DNA is missing, the TRBD2 call by TCRdb cannot be tested. Germline CDR1 reads LGHNA; CDR2 reads YSLEER. The length of the CDR3 is 17 residues. The CDR3 loop reads CASSQAPLAGVTGELFF.

The gene calls are TRBV5-1 and TRBJ2-7; TCRdb's assignment of TRBD2 cannot be checked, as there is no DNA. The CDR3 has 13 residues. The germline CDR1 and CDR2 sequences are SGHRS and YFSETQ. CDR3 region: CASRTSGGQEQYF. Full variable domain (missing parts from reference TRBV5-1 and TRBJ2-7): KAGVTQTPRYLIKTRGQQVTLSCSPISGHRSVSWYQQTPGQGLQFLFEYFSETQRNKGNFPGRFSGRQFSNSRSEMNVSTLELGDSALYLCASRTSGGQEQYFGPGTRLTVT.

This chain uses TRBV2 with TRBJ2-1; TCRdb designates TRBD2, a call that cannot be tested without DNA. Germline lookup yields CDR1 SNHLY and CDR2 FYNNEI. This CDR3 has 14 amino acids. The CDR3 is CASNGGVSYNEQFF.

V and J are TRBV10-3 and TRBJ2-1; TCRdb's assignment of TRBD2 cannot be checked, as there is no DNA. CDR3 size: 14 residues. The germline CDR1 and CDR2 sequences are ENHRY and SYGVKD. The CDR3: CAITGTASYNEQFF.

CDR3 loop: CASSFLLNTEAFF. The V gene is TRBV11-2, the J gene TRBJ1-1. From germline, CDR1 is SGHAT and CDR2 FQNNGV. The CDR3 is 13 amino acids.

The gene calls are TRBV28 and TRBJ2-1; TCRdb gives TRBD2 as the D gene, but with no DNA this cannot be confirmed. The CDR3 extends over 16 amino acids. The germline V gene encodes CDR1 MDHEN and CDR2 SYDVKM. The CDR3 spells CASSFISGRALDEQFF.

The chain joins TRBV13 to TRBJ2-7; TCRdb's D call of TRBD1 is untestable without DNA. Germline V CDR1 and CDR2: PRHDT, FYEKMQ (reference sequence). CDR3 length: 15 residues. The CDR3 protein is CASSLYSGGGDEQYF. Combining the CDR3 with reference TRBV13 and TRBJ2-7 gives the whole variable domain AAGVIQSPRHLIKEKRETATLKCYPIPRHDTVYWYQQGPGQDPQFLISFYEKMQSDKGSIPDRFSAQQFSDYHSELNMSSLELGDSALYFCASSLYSGGGDEQYFGPGTRLTVT.

CDR3 region: CAAADRANTGELFF. The chain is built from TRBV18 and TRBJ2-2; the D gene TCRdb calls, TRBD1, cannot be checked with no DNA. The CDR3 contains 14 residues. Germline-derived CDR1 and CDR2 are KGHSH and LQKENI.

V gene TRBV3-1 combines with J gene TRBJ1-2. The germline V gene encodes CDR1 LGHDT and CDR2 YNNKEL (reference sequence). The CDR3 consists of 12 residues. The CDR3 loop reads CASSLQGGGYTF.

The V and J genes are TRBV20-1 and TRBJ2-7. The CDR3 covers 12 residues. The germline CDR1 and CDR2 sequences are DFQATT and SNEGSKA (reference sequence). The CDR3 protein is CSASGSSYEQYF.